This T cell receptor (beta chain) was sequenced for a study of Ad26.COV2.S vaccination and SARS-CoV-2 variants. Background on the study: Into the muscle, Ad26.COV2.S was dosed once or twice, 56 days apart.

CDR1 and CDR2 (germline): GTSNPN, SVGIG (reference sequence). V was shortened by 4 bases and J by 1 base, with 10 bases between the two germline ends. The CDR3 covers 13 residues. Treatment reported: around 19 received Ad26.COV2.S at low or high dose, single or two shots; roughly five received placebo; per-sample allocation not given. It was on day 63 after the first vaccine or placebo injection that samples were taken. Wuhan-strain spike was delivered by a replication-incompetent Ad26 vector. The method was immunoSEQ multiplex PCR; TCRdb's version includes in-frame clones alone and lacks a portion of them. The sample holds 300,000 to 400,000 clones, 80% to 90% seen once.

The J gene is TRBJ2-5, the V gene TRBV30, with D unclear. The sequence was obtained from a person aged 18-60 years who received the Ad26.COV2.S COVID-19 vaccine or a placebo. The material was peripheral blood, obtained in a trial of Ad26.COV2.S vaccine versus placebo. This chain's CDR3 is CAWNSVGQETQYF. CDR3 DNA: TGTGCCTGGAATTCTGTTGGCCAAGAGACCCAGTACTTC.